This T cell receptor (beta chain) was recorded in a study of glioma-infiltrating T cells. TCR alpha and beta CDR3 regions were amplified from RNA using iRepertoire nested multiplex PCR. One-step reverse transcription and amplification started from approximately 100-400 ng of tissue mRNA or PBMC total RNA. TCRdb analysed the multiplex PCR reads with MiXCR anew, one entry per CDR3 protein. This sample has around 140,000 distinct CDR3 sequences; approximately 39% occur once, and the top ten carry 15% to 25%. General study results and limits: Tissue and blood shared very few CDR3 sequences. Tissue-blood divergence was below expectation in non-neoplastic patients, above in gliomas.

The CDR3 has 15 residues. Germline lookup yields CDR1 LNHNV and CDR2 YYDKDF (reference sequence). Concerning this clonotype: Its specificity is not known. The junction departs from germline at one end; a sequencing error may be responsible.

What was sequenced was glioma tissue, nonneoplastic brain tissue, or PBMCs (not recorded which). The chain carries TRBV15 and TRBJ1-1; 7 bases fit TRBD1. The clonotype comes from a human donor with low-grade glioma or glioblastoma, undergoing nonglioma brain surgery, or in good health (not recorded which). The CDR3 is CASSLDTGANTEAFF. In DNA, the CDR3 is TGTGCCAGCAGCTTAGATACAGGGGCTAACACTGAAGCTTTCTTT. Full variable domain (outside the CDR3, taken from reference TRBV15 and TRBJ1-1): DAMVIQNPRYQVTQFGKPVTLSCSQTLNHNVMYWYQQKSSQAPKLLFHYYDKDFNNEADTPDNFQSRRPNTSFCFLDIRSPGLGDTAMYLCASSLDTGANTEAFFGQGTRLTVV.